One sample yielded the 30 T cell receptor beta chains listed below, sequenced in a study of CD8 T cells in ankylosing spondylitis. TCRdb re-analysed the 5' RACE reads in MiXCR, keeping a single row per CDR3 protein. The sample consists of 200,000 to 250,000 distinct CDR3 sequences, around 10% of them appearing once. Sample: blood, either unsorted or a sorted T cell fraction (not recorded which). The receptors were sampled from a male donor with ankylosing spondylitis or in good health (not recorded which).

A remark on this clonotype: A much larger clone differs by one base, so this may be a read error. V usage is TRBV7-9 and J usage is TRBJ1-6; a weak D match, TRBD1 (5 bases). The CDR3 has 13 amino acids. Germline V lookup: CDR1 SEHNR, CDR2 FQNEAQ (reference sequence). CDR3 in DNA: TGTACCAGCAGCTCCCTACAGGATTCACCCCTCCACTTT. Translating it yields CTSSSLQDSPLHF.

The table lists this clonotype with a few counts. The chain recombines TRBV7-2 with TRBJ2-2, with D perhaps TRBD1 or TRBD2 (5 bases each). V lost 5 bases and J lost 7, with 11 bases in between. The CDR3 length is 13 residues. Germline V gene data show CDR1 as SGHTA and CDR2 as FQGNSA. The CDR3 is CASSAPGSGELFF. The CDR3 DNA follows: TGTGCCAGCAGCGCCCCAGGGAGCGGGGAGCTGTTTTTT.

The V and J genes are TRBV7-2 and TRBJ2-1; D not resolved. CDR3 length: 14 amino acids. In germline, CDR1 is SGHTA, CDR2 FQGNSA. V dropped 2 bases and J dropped 5 bases, with 10 bases sitting between them. DNA for the CDR3: TGTGCCAGCAGCTTAAGGATTGGCCACAATGAGCAGTTCTTC. Its translation is CASSLRIGHNEQFF.

By proportion, this clonotype is medium-sized. V gene TRBV5-1 combines with J gene TRBJ2-3; 7 nucleotides align to TRBD2. The CDR3 consists of 13 residues. V lost 8 bases, J lost 5 bases, and 8 bases stayed unmatched. CDR1 is SGHRS and CDR2 is YFSETQ in the germline V gene. CDR3 protein: CASMSGAGDTQYF. The CDR3 nucleotides read TGCGCCAGTATGAGCGGGGCGGGAGATACGCAGTATTTT.

The chain uses TRBV10-3 and TRBJ1-5, with 7 bases identical to TRBD1. This CDR3 comprises 13 residues. CDR1 and CDR2 from the germline V gene are ENHRY and SYGVKD. With V trimmed by 2 bases and J by 6 bases, 1 base remained unmatched. Here the CDR3 DNA reads TGTGCCATCAGTGAGGGACAGGCTCAGCCCCAGCATTTT. Translating gives CAISEGQAQPQHF.

This clonotype turned up a few times. The chain carries TRBV12-3 or TRBV12-4 and TRBJ2-7; D gene ambiguous. V was clipped by 3 bases and J by 0 bases, with 9 bases between them. The CDR3 consists of 14 residues. CDR3 in DNA: TGTGCCAGCAGTTTGGCACGTAGCTCCTACGAGCAGTACTTC. Translation gives CASSLARSSYEQYF.

This clonotype was recorded at least ten times. The chain combines TRBV3-1 with TRBJ2-1; TRBD2 agrees at 13 bases. Germline V CDR1 and CDR2: LGHDT, YNNKEL (reference sequence). V shed 3 bases, J shed 8 bases, and the junction held 4 bases outside the gene matches. The CDR3 extends over 15 amino acids. The CDR3 sequence: CASSQGLAGSHEQFF. In DNA, the CDR3 is TGTGCCAGCAGCCAGGGACTAGCGGGGTCCCATGAGCAGTTCTTC.

The rearrangement links TRBV24-1 to TRBJ2-7, with D maybe TRBD1 (6 bases). This CDR3 spans 17 amino acids. The germline CDR1 and CDR2 sequences are KGHDR and SFDVKD. The ends were cut back, 4 bases at V and 2 bases at J, with 20 bases in the middle. The CDR3 loop is CATSELPGHDGTYEQYF. The CDR3 DNA reads TGTGCCACCAGTGAATTACCGGGACATGATGGCACCTACGAGCAGTACTTC.

The sample holds a few counts of this clonotype. The rearrangement links TRBV5-8 to TRBJ2-6; unclear D gene. There are 17 residues in the CDR3. Trimming pared 3 bases from V and 2 bases from J, leaving 15 bases between. Germline V gene sequence: CDR1 SGHTS, CDR2 YDEGEE. CDR3 coding DNA: TGTGCCAGCAGCTCCGGCCATGGCCAGACTGGGGCCAACGTCCTGACTTTC. Encoded protein: CASSSGHGQTGANVLTF. Variable domain in full (rest from reference TRBV5-8 and TRBJ2-6): EAGVTQSPTHLIKTRGQQATLRCSPISGHTSVYWYQQALGLGLQFLLWYDEGEERNRGNFPPRFSGRQFPNYSSELNVNALELEDSALYLCASSSGHGQTGANVLTFGAGSRLTVL.

This clonotype showed up many times. One junction end disagrees with the germline gene, perhaps due to a read error. The rearrangement joins TRBV2 to TRBJ2-1, with 7 positions matching TRBD2. The CDR3 contains 11 residues. Germline assignment: CDR1 SNHLY and CDR2 FYNNEI. The CDR3 loop reads CASSGGIPPLF. In DNA form, the CDR3 reads TGTGCCAGCTCCGGGGGGATCCCCCCGCTCTTC.

This clonotype was detected ten times or more. The genes are TRBV4-2 and TRBJ2-7; TRBD2 aligns across 7 bases. There are 19 residues in the CDR3. After removal of 0 bases from V and 0 bases from J, the junction contained 14 bases not matched to a gene. The germline CDR1 and CDR2 sequences are LGHNA and YNFKEQ. CDR3 nucleotides: TGTGCCAGCAGCCAAGAGGCCCTCACGGGGGGAGGGCGCTCCTACGAGCAGTACTTC. Its protein is CASSQEALTGGGRSYEQYF.

The rearrangement joins TRBV28 to TRBJ2-7, with 7 positions matching TRBD1. V lost 6 bases to trimming and J lost 2 bases; unmatched junction nucleotides: 4. This CDR3 region has 13 residues. Germline CDR1 and CDR2: MDHEN and SYDVKM. The CDR3 loop reads CASRRQGPYEQYF. Written as DNA, the CDR3 is TGTGCCAGCAGACGACAGGGCCCCTACGAGCAGTACTTC.

This clonotype was detected many times. The chain employs TRBV20-1 and TRBJ2-3; no clear D gene. Germline CDR1 DFQATT, CDR2 SNEGSKA (reference sequence). Trimming cost V 3 bases and J 5 bases, with 9 bases left between them. The CDR3 is made up of 12 amino acids. The CDR3 spells CSARPPGDTQYF. DNA for the CDR3: TGCAGTGCTAGGCCCCCCGGAGATACGCAGTATTTT.

This clonotype was counted ten times or more. J is TRBJ2-3 and V is TRBV11-2; 10 bases are shared with TRBD2. Unmatched junction bases numbered 3, after V lost 6 bases and J lost 3 bases. CDR1 is SGHAT and CDR2 is FQNNGV in the germline V gene. This CDR3 region has 14 residues. The CDR3, as DNA: TGTGCCAGCAGTCTGGGACTAGCGACAGATACGCAGTATTTT. Its translation is CASSLGLATDTQYF.

V and J are TRBV7-9 and TRBJ2-7; D is undetermined. The germline V and J ends were trimmed by 3 bases and 0 bases, with 6 bases remaining between them. This CDR3 has 13 amino acids. In germline, CDR1 is SEHNR, CDR2 FQNEAQ (reference sequence). CDR3 amino acids: CASSLPSSYEQYF. CDR3 coding DNA: TGTGCCAGCAGCTTGCCCAGCTCCTACGAGCAGTACTTC.

This clonotype was seen ten or more times. The rearrangement joins TRBV28 to TRBJ2-7, with D unclear. The CDR3 totals 12 residues. Germline CDR1 reads MDHEN; CDR2 reads SYDVKM. Trimming shortened V by 3 bases and J by 3 bases, and 6 bases separated the two germline ends. CDR3 protein: CASSLTRYEQYF. DNA of the CDR3: TGTGCCAGCAGTTTGACACGCTACGAGCAGTACTTC.

This clonotype was seen repeatedly, ten times or more. This chain uses TRBV29-1 with TRBJ2-1; weak D call: TRBD1 (5 bases). V was shortened by 7 bases and J by 3 bases, with 16 bases between the two germline ends. The germline gives CDR1 SQVTM, CDR2 ANQGSEA. The CDR3 covers 14 residues. The CDR3 reads CSAQVTQGYNEQFF. CDR3 nucleotides: TGCAGCGCTCAGGTCACGCAGGGCTACAATGAGCAGTTCTTC.

This clonotype showed up just a few times. The V call is TRBV6-1, the J call TRBJ1-2, with D possibly matching TRBD1 (5 bases). V was shortened by 7 bases and J by 8 bases, with 17 bases between the two germline ends. The CDR3 length is 13 residues. The V gene's germline CDR1 is MNHNS and CDR2 SASEGT. The CDR3 DNA reads TGTGCCAGCAATACAGGCGGTGAGGAAGGCTACACCTTC. It specifies CASNTGGEEGYTF.

This clonotype has only a few counts. The chain employs TRBV3-1 and TRBJ2-4, with D tentatively TRBD2 (6 bases). The length of the CDR3 is 17 residues. The germline CDR1 and CDR2 sequences are LGHDT and YNNKEL (reference sequence). Trimming cost V 3 bases and J 0 bases, with 15 bases left between them. The CDR3 DNA reads as TGTGCCAGCAGCCAGGCTAGACTAGAGTTAGCCAAAAACATTCAGTACTTC. It specifies CASSQARLELAKNIQYF.

This clonotype occurred many times. The chain carries TRBV5-1 and TRBJ2-2; 8 bases agree with TRBD2. The germline V gene encodes CDR1 SGHRS and CDR2 YFSETQ. Germline trimming cut 4 bases from V and 6 bases from J; bases unmatched to any gene: 8. This CDR3 has 15 residues. CDR3 DNA sequence: TGCGCCAGCAGCCGGACTAGCACGTCCTCCGGGGAGCTGTTTTTT. As protein: CASSRTSTSSGELFF.

In this sample, this clonotype turned up many times. The chain uses TRBV6-5 and TRBJ2-1, with 7 bases matching TRBD1. This CDR3 comprises 14 residues. Per the germline V gene, CDR1 is MNHEY and CDR2 is SVGAGI. The V and J ends lost 4 bases and 3 bases, in that order; junction bases with no gene match: 3. CDR3 sequence (DNA): TGTGCCAGCAGTTCAGGGGGAAACTACAATGAGCAGTTCTTC. Its translation is CASSSGGNYNEQFF.

The chain uses TRBV5-1 and TRBJ1-1; weak D call: TRBD1 (5 bases). This CDR3 spans 14 amino acids. The germline V and J ends were trimmed by 4 bases and 7 bases, with 17 bases remaining between them. Germline V gives CDR1 SGHRS, CDR2 YFSETQ. The CDR3 region is CASSPVGVLGEAFF. For the CDR3, the DNA is TGCGCCAGCAGCCCGGTGGGGGTGCTGGGTGAAGCTTTCTTT.

This clonotype was recorded at least ten times. The V call is TRBV20-1, the J call TRBJ2-4; 10 positions match TRBD2. CDR1 DFQATT and CDR2 SNEGSKA come from the germline V gene (reference sequence). Trimming removed 5 bases from V and 5 bases from J; junction bases left unmatched: 6. The CDR3 spans 14 residues. Written as DNA, the CDR3 is TGCAGTGCTGCTCGGACTAGCGGTGAAAACATTCAGTACTTC. It encodes CSAARTSGENIQYF.

This clonotype was seen repeatedly, ten times or more. This rearrangement joins TRBV10-2 to TRBJ1-1, with TRBD1 matching 8 bases. Germline V lookup: CDR1 WSHSY, CDR2 SAAADI. The junction had 10 bases not matched to a gene; V was cut back by 4 bases and J by 6 bases. This CDR3 has 15 residues. CDR3 in DNA: TGCGCCAGCAGTGCACTGGACAGGGTGAAAGCTGAAGCTTTCTTT. This codes for CASSALDRVKAEAFF.

This clonotype was recorded many times. The chain carries TRBV21-1 and TRBJ2-5; the D call of TRBD2 is as the table states it, not checked on the DNA. TRBV21-1 counts as a pseudogene. CDR3 length: 17 residues. Here the CDR3 DNA reads TGTGCCAGCAGCAAAGCGGAAACTGAGGGACCTCAAGAGACCCAGTACTTC. Its translation is CASSKAETEGPQETQYF.

This clonotype was counted ten times or more. The chain combines TRBV9 with TRBJ2-2; a weak D match, TRBD1 (5 bases). V lost 0 bases to trimming and J lost 5 bases, with 11 bases between them. The germline V gene encodes CDR1 SGDLS and CDR2 YYNGEE. The CDR3 spans 15 residues. CDR3: CASSVGQGPTGELFF. CDR3 sequence (DNA): TGTGCCAGCAGCGTAGGGCAGGGTCCAACCGGGGAGCTGTTTTTT. Filled out from reference TRBV9 and TRBJ2-2, the complete variable domain reads DSGVTQTPKHLITATGQRVTLRCSPRSGDLSVYWYQQSLDQGLQFLIQYYNGEERAKGNILERFSAQQFPDLHSELNLSSLELGDSALYFCASSVGQGPTGELFFGEGSRLTVL.

V is TRBV28 and J is TRBJ2-5; 10 bases fit TRBD1. Germline V gives CDR1 MDHEN, CDR2 SYDVKM. This CDR3 contains 14 residues. The ends lost 10 bases at V and 4 bases at J; junction bases unmatched: 9. Here the CDR3 reads CATDPGQGIETQYF. CDR3 DNA: TGTGCCACCGATCCGGGACAGGGGATAGAGACCCAGTACTTC.

The gene calls are TRBV12-3 or TRBV12-4 and TRBJ1-4; no reliable D call. The V and J ends lost 5 bases and 5 bases respectively, with 15 bases between them. The CDR3 is 15 residues long. CDR3 DNA sequence: TGTGCCAGCAGTCCCTGGACCGGAGGGAATGAAAAACTGTTTTTT. Protein product: CASSPWTGGNEKLFF.

The chain couples TRBV5-4 to TRBJ1-2; TRBD1 is a possible D gene (6 bases). Germline V gene sequence: CDR1 SGHNT, CDR2 YYREEE (reference sequence). V lost 7 bases and J lost 2, with 12 bases in between. This CDR3 comprises 13 residues. The CDR3: CASHTGRNYGYTF. CDR3 bases: TGTGCCAGCCACACAGGGCGGAACTATGGCTACACCTTC.

V is TRBV4-1 and J is TRBJ2-7; TRBD2 aligns across 8 bases. CDR1 MGHRA and CDR2 YSYEKL come from the germline V gene. This CDR3 has 15 residues. V was pared by 4 bases and J by 6 bases, with 11 bases of the junction left unmatched. CDR3 in DNA: TGCGCCAGCAGCCCATCGGGACTAGGTTCTATCGAGCAGTACTTC. Translated: CASSPSGLGSIEQYF.